The clone carrying this TCR beta chain was counted between two and nine times. The sample originates from a study of glioma-infiltrating T cells. Per the germline V gene, CDR1 is SEHNR and CDR2 is FQNEAQ (reference sequence). CDR3 length: 15 amino acids. Trimming left V 2 bases short and J 2 bases short, with 11 bases between. The iRepertoire nested amplicon-rescue multiplex PCR amplified TCR alpha and beta CDR3s from RNA. TCRdb fed the multiplex PCR reads into MiXCR, producing one record per CDR3 protein. The sample yields 90,000 to 110,000 distinct CDR3 sequences, 25% to 30% seen once. The sequenced material came from glioma tissue, nonneoplastic brain tissue, or PBMCs (not recorded which). This TCR derives from a human donor with low-grade glioma or glioblastoma, undergoing nonglioma brain surgery, or in good health (not recorded which). The chain combines TRBV7-9 with TRBJ2-3, with D possibly matching TRBD1 (5 bases). In DNA, the CDR3 is TGTGCCAGCAGCTTAAGACAGCTAAACACAGATACGCAGTATTTT. Translating it yields CASSLRQLNTDTQYF.